A single sample is the source of the 3 T cell receptor beta chains below, sequenced in a study of PD-1 blockade in classical Hodgkin lymphoma. Sequencing used immunoSEQ multiplex PCR; TCRdb keeps in-frame clones, though not all of them. This repertoire shows roughly 140,000 clones, approximately 72% found once; its top ten account for 9.2%. All the patients suffered relapse after autologous stem cell transplantation, and brentuximab vedotin exposure differed. The material sequenced was peripheral blood mononuclear cells (PBMCs), taken before the second cycle of nivolumab. The source is a human donor with classical Hodgkin lymphoma.

The chain joins TRBV19 to TRBJ1-5, with D hard to call. The CDR3 loop spans 17 amino acids. Trimming left V 5 bases short and J 0 bases short, with 17 bases between. Germline loops: CDR1 LNHDA, CDR2 SQIVND (reference sequence). CDR3 region: CASSLRSGAYSNQPQHF. CDR3 DNA: TGTGCCAGTAGTCTCCGGTCGGGAGCTTATAGCAATCAGCCCCAGCATTTT.

This clone was counted between two and nine times. This chain joins TRBV6-1 and TRBJ2-1, with 8 positions matching TRBD2. Germline V gene lookup returns CDR1 MNHNS and CDR2 SASEGT. Trimming removed 0 bases from V and 5 bases from J; junction bases left unmatched: 12. The CDR3 is made up of 18 amino acids. In nucleotides, the CDR3 is TGTGCCAGCAGTGAAGCGTTTGCGGGAGGTGTTTCCCACAATGAGCAGTTCTTC. Translated, it gives CASSEAFAGGVSHNEQFF.

The chain links TRBV7-9 to TRBJ1-2; 8 bases line up with TRBD1. The V gene's germline CDR1 is SEHNR and CDR2 FQNEAQ (reference sequence). V shed 4 bases and J 8 bases; nucleotides not matched to a gene: 15. The CDR3 runs 16 residues. The CDR3 coding sequence is TGTGCCAGCAGCTCACACCCGGGACAGGCGACGATGGGCTACACCTTC. It specifies CASSSHPGQATMGYTF.